The rows below give T cell receptor beta chains drawn from one sample of a study of tumor-infiltrating lymphocytes in localized non-small cell lung cancer. Only in-frame clones appear in the TCRdb table, and some are missing; sequencing was by immunoSEQ multiplex PCR. The sample lists about 12,000 clones, 67% occurring once. Sequencing was carried out using uninvolved lung tissue not adjacent to the tumor. The receptor source for this set is a human donor with non-small cell lung cancer. CDR3s include the opening cysteine and the closing phenylalanine or tryptophan. Each record gives: J gene, V gene, clone size, D gene, CDR3 protein, CDR3 DNA. A D gene is named only where the DNA matches it firmly. Expanded clones get a size class; other rows say once, few or many, or leave the size out.

j_call: TRBJ2-5; v_call: TRBV5-1; clone_size: once; d_call: TRBD2; cdr3_aa: CASSRLAGGTMGETQYF; cdr3_nt: TGCGCCAGCAGCAGACTAGCGGGAGGGACGATGGGAGAGACCCAGTACTTC
j_call: TRBJ2-7; v_call: TRBV6-1; clone_size: .; d_call: .; cdr3_aa: CASRLSWGPYEQYF; cdr3_nt: TGTGCCAGCAGACTATCTTGGGGACCCTACGAGCAGTACTTC
j_call: TRBJ2-7; v_call: TRBV7-2; clone_size: medium-sized; d_call: TRBD1; cdr3_aa: CASSRGGQGAFEQYF; cdr3_nt: TGTGCCAGCAGCCGGGGGGGACAGGGGGCATTCGAGCAGTACTTC
j_call: TRBJ2-7; v_call: TRBV6-5; clone_size: .; d_call: .; cdr3_aa: CASSYGQDDYEQYF; cdr3_nt: TGTGCCAGCAGTTACGGGCAGGACGACTACGAGCAGTACTTC
j_call: TRBJ2-2; v_call: TRBV10-1; clone_size: .; d_call: TRBD2; cdr3_aa: CASSGLAGTGELFF; cdr3_nt: TGCGCCAGCAGTGGACTAGCGGGCACCGGGGAGCTGTTTTTT
j_call: TRBJ2-5; v_call: TRBV18; clone_size: once; d_call: .; cdr3_aa: CASSPPMHQETQYF; cdr3_nt: TGTGCCAGCTCACCACCGATGCACCAAGAGACCCAGTACTTC
j_call: TRBJ2-7; v_call: TRBV28; clone_size: .; d_call: TRBD1; cdr3_aa: CASSPPRTGGSTYEQYF; cdr3_nt: TGTGCCAGCAGTCCCCCGCGGACAGGGGGCAGTACCTACGAGCAGTACTTC
j_call: TRBJ1-4; v_call: TRBV9; clone_size: .; d_call: .; cdr3_aa: CASSVGGLSTNEKLFF; cdr3_nt: TGTGCCAGCAGCGTAGGCGGCCTATCAACTAATGAAAAACTGTTTTTT
j_call: TRBJ1-1; v_call: TRBV2; clone_size: few; d_call: .; cdr3_aa: CASSALNTEAFF; cdr3_nt: TGTGCCAGCAGTGCACTGAACACTGAAGCTTTCTTT
j_call: TRBJ2-1; v_call: TRBV9; clone_size: .; d_call: TRBD2; cdr3_aa: CASSQGVAGGPSYNEQFF; cdr3_nt: TGTGCCAGCAGCCAGGGGGTAGCGGGGGGCCCCTCCTACAATGAGCAGTTCTTC
j_call: TRBJ1-4; v_call: TRBV7-8; clone_size: few; d_call: TRBD1; cdr3_aa: CASSSDRAAGATNEKLFF; cdr3_nt: TGTGCCAGCAGTTCGGACAGGGCCGCGGGCGCAACTAATGAAAAACTGTTTTTT
j_call: TRBJ2-7; v_call: TRBV5-6; clone_size: .; d_call: .; cdr3_aa: CASSLLGAYEQYF; cdr3_nt: TGTGCCAGCAGCTTGTTAGGGGCCTACGAGCAGTACTTC
j_call: TRBJ2-2; v_call: TRBV4-3; clone_size: .; d_call: .; cdr3_aa: CASSPGGGGELFF; cdr3_nt: TGCGCCAGCAGCCCAGGAGGGGGCGGGGAGCTGTTTTTT